This TCR beta chain was observed in a study of blood T cell repertoires in COVID-19. On the study more broadly: Samples of COVID-19 (acute and convalescent) were obtained from the United States, Italy and Spain.

J gave up 1 base and V 2 bases, and 4 bases lay outside the gene matches. This CDR3 spans 16 amino acids. Germline V gives CDR1 MGHRA, CDR2 YSYEKL. Per the study methods: For nucleated cells, counts were estimated from reference gene primer amplification. The data were produced by immunoSEQ multiplex PCR, yet TCRdb's version contains in-frame clones alone and is incomplete. The V and J calls and clone size are taken from that table; D and trimming were inferred from the DNA. The data contain under 75,000 clones, roughly 81% of them seen just once; the ten biggest clones take up 15% to 19%. This receptor was identified in a man older than 75 with acute or convalescent COVID-19. The V and J genes are TRBV4-1 and TRBJ2-2, with 7 bases aligning to TRBD1. The material sequenced was peripheral blood. The CDR3 region has the DNA TGCGCCAGCAGCCAAAGCAGGACAGGGAACACCGGGGAGCTGTTTTTT. This sequence encodes CASSQSRTGNTGELFF.